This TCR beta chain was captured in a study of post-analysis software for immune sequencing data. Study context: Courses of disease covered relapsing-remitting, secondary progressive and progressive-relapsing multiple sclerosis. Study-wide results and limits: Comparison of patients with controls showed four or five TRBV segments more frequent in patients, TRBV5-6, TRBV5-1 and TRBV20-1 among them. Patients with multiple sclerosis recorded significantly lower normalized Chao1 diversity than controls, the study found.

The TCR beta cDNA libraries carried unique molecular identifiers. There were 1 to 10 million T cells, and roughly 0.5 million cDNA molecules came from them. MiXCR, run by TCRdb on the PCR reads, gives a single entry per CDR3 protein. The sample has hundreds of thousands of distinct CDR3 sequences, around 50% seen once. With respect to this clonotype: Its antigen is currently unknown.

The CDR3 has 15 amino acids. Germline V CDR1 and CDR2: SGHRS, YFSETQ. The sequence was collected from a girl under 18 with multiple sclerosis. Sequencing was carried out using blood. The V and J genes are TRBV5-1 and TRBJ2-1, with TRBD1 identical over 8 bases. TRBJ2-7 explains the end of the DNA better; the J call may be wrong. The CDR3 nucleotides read TGCGCCAGCAGCATTTCAGGGGGCGCGTCCTACGAGCAGTACTTC. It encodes CASSISGGASYEQYF.